Following are 9 T cell receptor beta chains from one sample sequenced in a study of blood T cell repertoires in COVID-19 (dated by TCRdb to 2020 to 2022). Libraries were built with the immunoSEQ multiplex PCR assay. Sourced from immuneACCESS, this table was stored by TCRdb with only in-frame sequences that have V and J called. A share of the clones is absent; for the studies checked, an unresolved V gene accounts for under half, and the remainder has no known explanation. The sample contains some 700,000 clones, around 89% of them found a single time. The ten biggest clones cover approximately 0.25% of the sample. The sequenced material came from peripheral blood. The source is a woman between 18 and 29 years old with acute or convalescent COVID-19.

The chain employs TRBV3-1 (or the pseudogene TRBV3-2) and TRBJ1-6; D not resolved. This CDR3 is built from 14 residues. Trimming pared 7 bases from V and 10 bases from J, leaving 17 bases between. Germline V CDR1 and CDR2: LGHDT, YNNKEL (reference sequence). CDR3 protein: CASTHGLGESPLHF. The CDR3 DNA follows: TGTGCCAGCACCCACGGTCTCGGGGAATCACCCCTCCACTTT.

The chain recombines TRBV10-3 with TRBJ2-7, with TRBD1 identical over 11 bases. The CDR3 contains 14 residues. Germline V gives CDR1 ENHRY, CDR2 SYGVKD. The ends lost 4 bases at V and 4 bases at J; junction bases unmatched: 3. The DNA of the CDR3 is TGTGCCATCAGTGGGGGGACAGGGGGTTACGAGCAGTACTTC. This gives the protein CAISGGTGGYEQYF.

The rearrangement uses TRBV14 and TRBJ1-2; TRBD1 matches 7 bases. The germline V gene has CDR1 SGHDN and CDR2 FVKESK. CDR3 size: 14 residues. Trimming cost V 4 bases and J 8 bases; bases outside gene matches: 10. CDR3 nucleotide sequence: TGTGCCAGCAGCCCTATCGGAAGAGGGGGCGGCTACACCTTC. Its protein product is CASSPIGRGGGYTF. The full variable domain, its missing parts supplied by reference TRBV14 and TRBJ1-2, is EAGVTQFPSHSVIEKGQTVTLRCDPISGHDNLYWYRRVMGKEIKFLLHFVKESKQDESGMPNNRFLAERTGGTYSTLKVQPAELEDSGVYFCASSPIGRGGGYTFGSGTRLTVV.

The V and J genes are TRBV19 and TRBJ1-5; 9 bases fit TRBD1. CDR3 size: 14 residues. Looked up from germline, CDR1 is LNHDA and CDR2 is SQIVND (reference sequence). V shed 4 bases, J shed 3 bases, and the junction held 1 base outside the gene matches. CDR3: CASSRDRVNQPQHF. The CDR3 bases are TGTGCCAGTAGTAGGGACAGGGTCAATCAGCCCCAGCATTTT.

This chain joins TRBV2 and TRBJ1-2; 8 bases map to TRBD1. The CDR3 is made up of 14 amino acids. Germline assignment: CDR1 SNHLY and CDR2 FYNNEI. V shed 3 bases and J 7 bases; nucleotides not matched to a gene: 7. The CDR3: CASSERQGSRGYTF. The CDR3 DNA is TGTGCCAGCAGTGAGAGACAGGGGTCTCGTGGCTACACCTTC.

The chain links TRBV27 to TRBJ1-1; D not certain. The germline V gene encodes CDR1 MNHEY and CDR2 SMNVEV (reference sequence). There are 13 residues in the CDR3. With 6 bases removed from V and 0 bases from J, the gap between germline ends came to 8 bases. CDR3: CASSPIMNTEAFF. Written as DNA, the CDR3 is TGTGCCAGCAGCCCTATAATGAACACTGAAGCTTTCTTT.

This clone appeared a few times. The chain couples TRBV10-3 to TRBJ1-2; D might be TRBD1 (6 bases). In germline, CDR1 is ENHRY, CDR2 SYGVKD. This CDR3 contains 16 residues. Trimming cost V 2 bases and J 2 bases, with 15 bases left between them. The CDR3 nucleotides are TGTGCCATCAGTGAGGAGGGACAACTACTAAACTATGGCTACACCTTC. It is translated as CAISEEGQLLNYGYTF.

V gene TRBV7-9 combines with J gene TRBJ1-2, with TRBD1 identical over 7 bases. V gave up 5 bases and J gave up 2 bases; unmatched junction bases: 2. Looked up from germline, CDR1 is SEHNR and CDR2 is FQNEAQ (reference sequence). The CDR3 runs 13 residues. The chain's CDR3 is CASSPGQNYGYTF. The DNA of the CDR3 is TGTGCCAGCAGCCCGGGACAGAACTATGGCTACACCTTC.

As to this clone: Other DNA sequences in the sample encode the same CDR3. The V gene is TRBV7-3, the J gene TRBJ1-1; weak D call: TRBD1 (6 bases). CDR1 is SGHTA, CDR2 FQGTGA, per germline. The CDR3 is 14 residues long. With 2 bases removed from V and 5 bases from J, the gap between germline ends came to 12 bases. This CDR3 reads CASSLEGVGTEAFF. The CDR3 DNA reads TGTGCCAGCAGCTTAGAGGGGGTGGGAACTGAAGCTTTCTTT.